Listed here are 17 T cell receptor beta chains from one sample, sequenced in a study of cytomegalovirus exposure and HLA in healthy donors. Vbeta (60) and Jbeta (13) primers were used in the PCR. Clones were read by immunoSEQ multiplex PCR, and TCRdb kept only the in-frame ones, dropping some. Seen here are fewer than 80,000 clones, more than 60% observed once, and the top ten hold under 25%. Sequencing used PBMCs. These receptors all come from a woman in her thirties or forties in good health and CMV-seropositive.

V usage is TRBV19 and J usage is TRBJ2-3; D perhaps matches TRBD2 (6 bases). The ends were cut back, 1 base at V and 5 bases at J, with 16 bases in the middle. The CDR3 contains 16 residues. Germline CDR1 is LNHDA and CDR2 is SQIVND (reference sequence). CDR3: CASSIGGASGGDTQYF. CDR3 nucleotide sequence: TGTGCCAGTAGTATAGGCGGGGCAAGCGGTGGAGATACGCAGTATTTT. Full variable domain (outside the CDR3, taken from reference TRBV19 and TRBJ2-3): DGGITQSPKYLFRKEGQNVTLSCEQNLNHDAMYWYRQDPGQGLRLIYYSQIVNDFQKGDIAEGYSVSREKKESFPLTVTSAQKNPTAFYLCASSIGGASGGDTQYFGPGTRLTVL.

The gene calls are TRBV7-2 and TRBJ1-5, with TRBD1 matching over 7 bases. The CDR3 runs to 14 residues. CDR1 is SGHTA and CDR2 is FQGNSA in the germline V gene. V trimming: 5 bases; J trimming: 5 bases; junction bases outside the gene matches: 6. The CDR3 spells CASSVQGPDQPQHF. CDR3 nucleotide sequence: TGTGCCAGCAGCGTACAGGGGCCCGATCAGCCCCAGCATTTT. The variable domain in full, completed from reference TRBV7-2 and TRBJ1-5, reads GAGVSQSPSNKVTEKGKDVELRCDPISGHTALYWYRQSLGQGLEFLIYFQGNSAPDKSGLPSDRFSAERTGGSVSTLTIQRTQQEDSAVYLCASSVQGPDQPQHFGDGTRLSIL.

This chain links TRBV6-6 with TRBJ1-2; weak D call: TRBD1 (6 bases). Germline V lookup: CDR1 MNHNY, CDR2 SVGAGI (reference sequence). The germline V and J ends were trimmed by 2 bases and 6 bases, with 13 bases remaining between them. The CDR3 has 14 amino acids. The CDR3 DNA follows: TGTGCCAGCAGTTACAGCCCAGGGGCGGATGGCTACACCTTC. It encodes CASSYSPGADGYTF.

This clone appeared a few times. V gene TRBV5-1 combines with J gene TRBJ1-1; D call uncertain. CDR3 size: 14 residues. V dropped 0 bases and J dropped 6 bases, with 12 bases sitting between them. The germline CDR1 and CDR2 sequences are SGHRS and YFSETQ. The CDR3 region has the DNA TGCGCCAGCAGCTTGGACCGGGGTGGGTCTGAAGCTTTCTTT. It translates to CASSLDRGGSEAFF. Using reference TRBV5-1 and TRBJ1-1 for the parts outside the CDR3, the full variable domain is KAGVTQTPRYLIKTRGQQVTLSCSPISGHRSVSWYQQTPGQGLQFLFEYFSETQRNKGNFPGRFSGRQFSNSRSEMNVSTLELGDSALYLCASSLDRGGSEAFFGQGTRLTVV.

V usage is TRBV7-6 and J usage is TRBJ2-1, with 7 bases that match TRBD2. The ends lost 6 bases at V and 10 bases at J; junction bases unmatched: 12. The CDR3 extends over 14 amino acids. In germline, CDR1 is SGHVS, CDR2 FNYEAQ. The CDR3 here is CASSHGLVSYEQFF. The CDR3 coding sequence is TGTGCCAGCAGTCATGGACTAGTTTCGTACGAGCAGTTCTTC. Supplemented by reference TRBV7-6 and TRBJ2-1, the full variable domain reads GAGVSQSPRYKVTKRGQDVALRCDPISGHVSLYWYRQALGQGPEFLTYFNYEAQQDKSGLPNDRFSAERPEGSISTLTIQRTEQRDSAMYRCASSHGLVSYEQFFGPGTRLTVL.

This clone came up a few times. The chain couples TRBV29-1 to TRBJ1-2; D might be TRBD1 (5 bases). CDR3 size: 12 residues. V dropped 6 bases and J dropped 4 bases, with 12 bases sitting between them. In germline, CDR1 is SQVTM, CDR2 ANQGSEA. This chain's CDR3 is CSVAGIFYGYTF. The DNA of the CDR3 is TGCAGCGTCGCAGGGATCTTCTATGGCTACACCTTC.

The chain combines TRBV5-4 with TRBJ2-7; perhaps TRBD1 as D (6 bases). V was clipped by 3 bases and J by 2 bases, with 12 bases between them. Germline assignment: CDR1 SGHNT and CDR2 YYREEE (reference sequence). The CDR3 is 14 residues long. CDR3 sequence: CASSSTGLPYEQYF. CDR3 DNA: TGTGCCAGCAGCTCCACAGGGCTCCCCTACGAGCAGTACTTC.

The chain couples TRBV27 to TRBJ1-6, with 10 bases lining up with TRBD1. The V gene end was trimmed by 6 bases and the J gene end by 8 bases; junction bases not matched to a gene: 13. The CDR3 runs 17 residues. From germline, CDR1 is MNHEY and CDR2 SMNVEV (reference sequence). CDR3 sequence: CASRSDRGRPLDSPLHF. The CDR3 bases are TGTGCCAGCAGGTCCGACAGGGGGCGACCATTGGATTCACCCCTCCACTTT.

J is TRBJ2-3 and V is TRBV27, with 7 bases identical to TRBD2. Trimming removed 2 bases from V and 5 bases from J; junction bases left unmatched: 13. The V gene's germline CDR1 is MNHEY and CDR2 SMNVEV (reference sequence). This CDR3 region has 17 residues. The CDR3 reads CASSLNRLADSRDTQYF. For the CDR3, the DNA is TGTGCCAGCAGTTTAAATCGGCTAGCGGACTCAAGAGATACGCAGTATTTT.

This clone came up once. The chain carries TRBV2 and TRBJ2-6; 10 bases align to TRBD1. The CDR3 consists of 18 residues. Trimming took 1 base from V and 1 from J; bases not matched to a gene: 4. Germline CDR1 and CDR2: SNHLY and FYNNEI. Here the CDR3 reads CASSEEGTGVSGANVLTF. For the CDR3, the DNA is TGTGCCAGCAGTGAAGAGGGGACAGGGGTTTCTGGGGCCAACGTCCTGACTTTC.

The V call is TRBV10-2, the J call TRBJ1-1; a weak D match, TRBD1 (6 bases). Looked up from germline, CDR1 is WSHSY and CDR2 is SAAADI. Trimming took off 0 bases at V and 6 bases at J, with 8 bases between the two ends. This CDR3 contains 13 residues. CDR3 in DNA: TGCGCCAGCAGTGAGTCAGGGGGAGCTGAAGCTTTCTTT. It translates to CASSESGGAEAFF.

The chain carries TRBV7-9 and TRBJ1-2; D remains ambiguous. The CDR3 consists of 14 residues. The V gene lost 5 bases and the J gene lost 5 bases, with 15 bases spanning the gap. In germline, CDR1 is SEHNR, CDR2 FQNEAQ (reference sequence). The CDR3 is CASSPSLSLYGYTF. CDR3 in DNA: TGTGCCAGCAGCCCATCACTGAGCTTGTATGGCTACACCTTC. Complete variable domain (other parts from reference TRBV7-9 and TRBJ1-2): DTGVSQNPRHKITKRGQNVTFRCDPISEHNRLYWYRQTLGQGPEFLTYFQNEAQLEKSRLLSDRFSAERPKGSFSTLEIQRTEQGDSAMYLCASSPSLSLYGYTFGSGTRLTVV.

The chain employs TRBV5-1 and TRBJ2-7; D is unclear. The ends were cut back, 4 bases at V and 2 bases at J, with 16 bases in the middle. CDR1 SGHRS and CDR2 YFSETQ come from the germline V gene. This CDR3 has 15 residues. Here the CDR3 DNA reads TGCGCCAGCAGCCCTGTCGAACAGCTCACCTACGAGCAGTACTTC. Amino acids: CASSPVEQLTYEQYF.

This chain uses TRBV18 with TRBJ1-1; 11 bases align to TRBD1. From germline, CDR1 is KGHSH and CDR2 LQKENI. The V and J ends lost 3 bases and 5 bases, in that order; junction bases with no gene match: 5. The length of the CDR3 is 15 residues. The CDR3 region has the DNA TGTGCCAGCTCACCTCCGGGACAGGGGGGAACTGAAGCTTTCTTT. Translation: CASSPPGQGGTEAFF.

The chain combines TRBV13 with TRBJ1-1; TRBD1 matches at 8 bases. V shed 5 bases, J shed 5 bases, and the junction held 13 bases outside the gene matches. CDR3 size: 16 residues. Germline CDR1 and CDR2: PRHDT and FYEKMQ (reference sequence). In DNA, the CDR3 is TGTGCCAGCAGCCCCTACTCGGACAGGGTAGGGACTGAAGCTTTCTTT. Amino acid sequence: CASSPYSDRVGTEAFF.

This clone was observed a handful of times. The V gene is TRBV6-6, the J gene TRBJ1-5; TRBD1 matches 9 bases. The CDR3 length is 15 residues. Looked up from germline, CDR1 is MNHNY and CDR2 is SVGAGI (reference sequence). In DNA, the CDR3 is TGTGGGACCGGGACAGGGTCGAGGAGCAATCAGCCCCAGCATTTT. Translating it yields CGTGTGSRSNQPQHF.

This clone was observed a single time. J is TRBJ2-5 and V is TRBV6-5; D might be TRBD2 (5 bases). The V end lost 6 bases, the J end lost 5 bases, and 13 bases lay between the germline ends. This CDR3 contains 13 residues. The germline V gene encodes CDR1 MNHEY and CDR2 SVGAGI. CDR3 in DNA: TGTGCCAGCAGGAGGGAGACCTTGGAGACCCAGTACTTC. Its protein is CASRRETLETQYF.